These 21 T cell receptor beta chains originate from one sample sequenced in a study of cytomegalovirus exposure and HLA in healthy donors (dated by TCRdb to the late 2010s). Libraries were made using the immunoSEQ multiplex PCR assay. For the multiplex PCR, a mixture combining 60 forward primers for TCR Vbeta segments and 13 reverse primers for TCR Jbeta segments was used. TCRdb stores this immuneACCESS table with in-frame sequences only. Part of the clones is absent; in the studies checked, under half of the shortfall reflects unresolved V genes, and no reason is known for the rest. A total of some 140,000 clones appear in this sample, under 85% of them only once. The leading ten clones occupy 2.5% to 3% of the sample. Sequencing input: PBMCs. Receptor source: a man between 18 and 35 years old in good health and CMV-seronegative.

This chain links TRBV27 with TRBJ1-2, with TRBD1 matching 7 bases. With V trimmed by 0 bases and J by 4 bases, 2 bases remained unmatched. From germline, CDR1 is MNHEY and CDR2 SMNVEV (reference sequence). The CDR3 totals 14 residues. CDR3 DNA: TGTGCCAGCAGTTTATCAGGGGGCTTCTATGGCTACACCTTC. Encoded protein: CASSLSGGFYGYTF.

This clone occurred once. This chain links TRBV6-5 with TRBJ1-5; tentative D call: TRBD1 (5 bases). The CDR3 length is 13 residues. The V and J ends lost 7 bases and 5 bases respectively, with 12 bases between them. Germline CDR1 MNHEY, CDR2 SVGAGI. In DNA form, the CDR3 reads TGTGCCAGCACAATGCAGGGTCATCAGCCCCAGCATTTT. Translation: CASTMQGHQPQHF.

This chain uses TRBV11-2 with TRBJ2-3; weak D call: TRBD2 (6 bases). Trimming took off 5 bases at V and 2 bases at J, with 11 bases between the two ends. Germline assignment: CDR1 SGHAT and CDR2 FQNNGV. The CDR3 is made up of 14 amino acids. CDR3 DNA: TGTGCCAGCAGCCCGGGAGCAGTCACAGATACGCAGTATTTT. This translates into CASSPGAVTDTQYF.

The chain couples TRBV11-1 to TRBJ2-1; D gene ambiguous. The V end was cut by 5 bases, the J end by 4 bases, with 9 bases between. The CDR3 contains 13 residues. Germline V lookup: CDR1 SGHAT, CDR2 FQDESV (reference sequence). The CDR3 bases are TGTGCCAGCAGCCCGACAACATACAATGAGCAGTTCTTC. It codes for CASSPTTYNEQFF.

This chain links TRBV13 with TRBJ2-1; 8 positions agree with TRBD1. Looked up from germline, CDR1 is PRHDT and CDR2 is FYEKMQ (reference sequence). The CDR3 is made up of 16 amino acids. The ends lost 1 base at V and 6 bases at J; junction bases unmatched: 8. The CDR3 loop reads CASSLDGQGRGNEQFF. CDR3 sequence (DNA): TGTGCCAGCAGCTTAGACGGACAGGGAAGGGGCAATGAGCAGTTCTTC.

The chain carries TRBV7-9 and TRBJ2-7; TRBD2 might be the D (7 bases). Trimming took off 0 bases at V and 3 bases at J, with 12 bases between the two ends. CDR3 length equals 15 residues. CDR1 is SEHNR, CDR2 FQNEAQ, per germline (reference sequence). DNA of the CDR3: TGTGCCAGCAGCTTAGCACAGGGAGGGATCTACGAGCAGTACGTC. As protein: CASSLAQGGIYEQYV.

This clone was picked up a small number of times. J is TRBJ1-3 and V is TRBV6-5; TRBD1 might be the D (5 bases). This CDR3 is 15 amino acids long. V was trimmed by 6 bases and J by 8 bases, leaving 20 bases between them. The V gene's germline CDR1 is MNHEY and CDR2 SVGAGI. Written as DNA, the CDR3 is TGTGCCAGCAGCCGCCAGGGTGGGGGGGTACACACCATATATTTT. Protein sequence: CASSRQGGGVHTIYF.

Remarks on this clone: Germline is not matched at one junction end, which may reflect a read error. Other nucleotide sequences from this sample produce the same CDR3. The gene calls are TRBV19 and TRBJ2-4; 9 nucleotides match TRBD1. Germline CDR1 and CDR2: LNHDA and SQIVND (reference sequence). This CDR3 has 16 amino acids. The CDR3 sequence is CASSIVGTGPKNIQYF. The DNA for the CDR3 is TGTGCCAGTAGCATAGTAGGGACAGGGCCCAAAAACATTCAGTACTTC. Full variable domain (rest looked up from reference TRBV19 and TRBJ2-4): DGGITQSPKYLFRKEGQNVTLSCEQNLNHDAMYWYRQDPGQGLRLIYYSQIVNDFQKGDIAEGYSVSREKKESFPLTVTSAQKNPTAFYLCASSIVGTGPKNIQYFGAGTRLSVL.

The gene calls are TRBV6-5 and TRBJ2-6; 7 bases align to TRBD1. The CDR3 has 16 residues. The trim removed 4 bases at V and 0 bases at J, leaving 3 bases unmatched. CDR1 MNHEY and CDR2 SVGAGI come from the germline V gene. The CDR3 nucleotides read TGTGCCAGCAGTTGGGACAGTGACTCTGGGGCCAACGTCCTGACTTTC. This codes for CASSWDSDSGANVLTF.

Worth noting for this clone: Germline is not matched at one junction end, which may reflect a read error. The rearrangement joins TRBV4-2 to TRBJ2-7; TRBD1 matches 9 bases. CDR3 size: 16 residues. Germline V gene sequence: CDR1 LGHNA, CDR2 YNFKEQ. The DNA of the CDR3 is TGTGCCAGCAGCCAAGACCCGGGACAGGGATCCTACCAGCAGTACTTC. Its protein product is CASSQDPGQGSYQQYF.

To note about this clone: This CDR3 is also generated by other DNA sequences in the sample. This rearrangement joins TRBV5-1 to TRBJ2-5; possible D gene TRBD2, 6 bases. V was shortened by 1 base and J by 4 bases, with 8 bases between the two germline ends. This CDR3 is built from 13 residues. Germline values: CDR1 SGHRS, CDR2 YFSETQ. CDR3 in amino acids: CASSLLGGETQYF. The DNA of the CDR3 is TGCGCCAGCAGCTTGTTGGGAGGAGAGACCCAGTACTTC. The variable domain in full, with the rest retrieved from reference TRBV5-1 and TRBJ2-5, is KAGVTQTPRYLIKTRGQQVTLSCSPISGHRSVSWYQQTPGQGLQFLFEYFSETQRNKGNFPGRFSGRQFSNSRSEMNVSTLELGDSALYLCASSLLGGETQYFGPGTRLLVL.

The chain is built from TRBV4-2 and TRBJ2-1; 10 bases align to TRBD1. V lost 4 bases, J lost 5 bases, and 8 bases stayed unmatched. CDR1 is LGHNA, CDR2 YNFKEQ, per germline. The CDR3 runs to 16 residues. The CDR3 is CASSPTDRGTHNEQFF. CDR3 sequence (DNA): TGTGCCAGCAGCCCGACGGACAGGGGGACTCACAATGAGCAGTTCTTC.

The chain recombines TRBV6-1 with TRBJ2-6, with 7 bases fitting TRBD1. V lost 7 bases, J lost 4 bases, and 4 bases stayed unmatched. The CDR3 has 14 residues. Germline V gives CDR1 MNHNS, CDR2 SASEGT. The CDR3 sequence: CASKGQPGANVLTF. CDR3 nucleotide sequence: TGTGCCAGCAAGGGACAGCCAGGGGCCAACGTCCTGACTTTC.

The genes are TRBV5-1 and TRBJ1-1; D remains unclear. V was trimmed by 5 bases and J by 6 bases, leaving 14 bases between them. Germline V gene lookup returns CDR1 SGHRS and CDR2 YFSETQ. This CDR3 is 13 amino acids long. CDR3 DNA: TGCGCCAGCAGGGAGGTGCCTGGGGCTGAAGCTTTCTTT. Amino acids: CASREVPGAEAFF.

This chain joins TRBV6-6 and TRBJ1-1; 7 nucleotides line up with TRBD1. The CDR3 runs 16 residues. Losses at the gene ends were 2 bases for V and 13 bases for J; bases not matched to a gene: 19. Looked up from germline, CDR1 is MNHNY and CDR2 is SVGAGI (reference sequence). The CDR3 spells CASSYHPGQEVSTGFF. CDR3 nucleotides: TGTGCCAGCAGTTACCACCCCGGACAGGAAGTTTCGACGGGTTTCTTT.

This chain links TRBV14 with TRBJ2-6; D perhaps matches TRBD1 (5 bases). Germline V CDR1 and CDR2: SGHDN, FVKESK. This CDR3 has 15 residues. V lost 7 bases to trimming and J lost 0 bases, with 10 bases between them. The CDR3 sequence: CASKKGISGANVLTF. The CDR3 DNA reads TGTGCCAGCAAAAAGGGGATCTCTGGGGCCAACGTCCTGACTTTC. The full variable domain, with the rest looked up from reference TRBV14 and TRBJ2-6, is EAGVTQFPSHSVIEKGQTVTLRCDPISGHDNLYWYRRVMGKEIKFLLHFVKESKQDESGMPNNRFLAERTGGTYSTLKVQPAELEDSGVYFCASKKGISGANVLTFGAGSRLTVL.

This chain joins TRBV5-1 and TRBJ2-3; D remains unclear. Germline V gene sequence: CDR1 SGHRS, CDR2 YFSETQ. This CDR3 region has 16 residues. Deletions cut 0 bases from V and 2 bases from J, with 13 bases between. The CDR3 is CASSLAPASNTDTQYF. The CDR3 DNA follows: TGCGCCAGCAGCTTGGCCCCGGCTAGTAACACAGATACGCAGTATTTT.

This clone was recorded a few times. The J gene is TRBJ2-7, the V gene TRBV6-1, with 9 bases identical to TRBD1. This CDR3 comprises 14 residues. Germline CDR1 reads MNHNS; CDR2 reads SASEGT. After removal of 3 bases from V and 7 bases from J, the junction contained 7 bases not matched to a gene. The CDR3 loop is CASSDPQGAWEQYV. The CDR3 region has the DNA TGTGCCAGCAGTGATCCACAGGGGGCCTGGGAGCAGTACGTC.

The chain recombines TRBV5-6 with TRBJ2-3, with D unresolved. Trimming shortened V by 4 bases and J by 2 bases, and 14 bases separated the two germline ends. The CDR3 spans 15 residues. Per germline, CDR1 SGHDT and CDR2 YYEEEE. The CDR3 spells CASSRDWAATDTQYF. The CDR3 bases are TGTGCCAGCAGCCGAGATTGGGCCGCCACAGATACGCAGTATTTT.

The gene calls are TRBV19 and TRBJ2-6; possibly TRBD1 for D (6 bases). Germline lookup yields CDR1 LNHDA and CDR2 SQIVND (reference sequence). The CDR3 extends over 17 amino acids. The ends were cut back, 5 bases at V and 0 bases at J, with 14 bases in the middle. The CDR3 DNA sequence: TGTGCCAGTAGTGGCGAAAGGGGGATCTCTGGGGCCAACGTCCTGACTTTC. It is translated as CASSGERGISGANVLTF.

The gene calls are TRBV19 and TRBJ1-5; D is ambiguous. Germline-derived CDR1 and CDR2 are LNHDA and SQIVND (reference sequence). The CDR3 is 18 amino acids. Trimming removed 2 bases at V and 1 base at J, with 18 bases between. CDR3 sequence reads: CASSIPRSAYRSNQPQHF. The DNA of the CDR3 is TGTGCCAGTAGTATACCACGGAGCGCGTATCGAAGCAATCAGCCCCAGCATTTT.